This TCR beta chain was sequenced for a study of blood T cell repertoires in COVID-19. The CDR3 runs 10 residues. CDR1 and CDR2 from the germline V gene are MDHEN and SYDVKM. V was trimmed by 8 bases and J by 4 bases, leaving 6 bases between them. Profiling relied on immunoSEQ multiplex PCR, and the TCRdb table lists in-frame clones only, not all of them. The sample holds approximately 200,000 clones, roughly 84% seen once. This sequence originates from a man between 25 and 39 years old in a cohort exposed to, infected with or recovered from COVID-19 (not recorded which). The chain uses TRBV28 and TRBJ2-7, with D possibly matching TRBD2 (5 bases). The sample consisted of PBMCs or T cells enriched from blood (not recorded which). The CDR3 is CASGSYEQYF. CDR3 DNA sequence: TGTGCCAGCGGGAGTTACGAGCAGTACTTC.